These 23 T cell receptor beta chains were sequenced from one sample in a study of shared clonotypes between healthy human individuals. Generated by immunoSEQ multiplex PCR, the TCRdb table keeps only in-frame clones and is missing some. The table records 2 million to 3 million clones, approximately 94% of them present only once. The sequenced sample was naive CD4+ T cells from PBMCs. Subset indicated: CD45RA+ positively selected. The receptors were sampled from a man younger than 35 in good health. Some clones in this sample may be carry-over from other donors' samples.

The V and J genes are TRBV7-2 and TRBJ2-1, with D possibly TRBD2 on 6 matching bases. The germline V and J ends were trimmed by 5 bases and 4 bases, with 12 bases remaining between them. The CDR3 consists of 14 residues. Germline V gives CDR1 SGHTA, CDR2 FQGNSA. As DNA, the CDR3 is TGTGCCAGCAGCCCCTTTGGAGGGTACAATGAGCAGTTCTTC. Amino acids: CASSPFGGYNEQFF.

This clone showed up just a few times. This rearrangement joins TRBV7-2 to TRBJ1-1; no clear D. CDR3 length: 13 amino acids. The V end was cut by 5 bases, the J end by 3 bases, with 10 bases between. Germline assignment: CDR1 SGHTA and CDR2 FQGNSA. CDR3 nucleotide sequence: TGTGCCAGCAGCACGGTTACATACACTGAAGCTTTCTTT. It encodes CASSTVTYTEAFF.

This chain connects TRBV27 to TRBJ2-1; TRBD2 matches at 10 bases. The germline V gene has CDR1 MNHEY and CDR2 SMNVEV (reference sequence). V gave up 6 bases and J gave up 11 bases; unmatched junction bases: 1. The CDR3 consists of 11 residues. The CDR3 loop reads CASRLAGKQFF. As DNA, the CDR3 is TGTGCCAGCAGACTAGCGGGAAAGCAGTTCTTC.

The rearrangement links TRBV6-5 to TRBJ2-2; 8 nucleotides agree with TRBD2. J was trimmed by 2 bases and V by 6 bases; bases with no gene match: 5. This CDR3 is 15 amino acids long. Germline V lookup: CDR1 MNHEY, CDR2 SVGAGI. CDR3 in amino acids: CASRILAGNTGELFF. CDR3 in DNA: TGTGCCAGCAGGATTTTAGCGGGAAACACCGGGGAGCTGTTTTTT.

Here the CDR3 DNA reads TGTGCCATCAGTGAGGACACACCGAACACTGAAGCTTTCTTT. It specifies CAISEDTPNTEAFF. The V gene is TRBV10-3, the J gene TRBJ1-1; no clear D gene. Germline V gene sequence: CDR1 ENHRY, CDR2 SYGVKD. This CDR3 is 14 amino acids long. V was shortened by 2 bases and J by 1 base, with 8 bases between the two germline ends.

Concerning this clone: Other nucleotide sequences in the sample specify the same CDR3. J is TRBJ2-3 and V is TRBV28; D not certain. The CDR3 runs to 14 residues. V was pared by 5 bases and J by 1 base, with 10 bases between. From germline, CDR1 is MDHEN and CDR2 SYDVKM. The CDR3 is CASSPLGGTDTQYF. The CDR3 nucleotides are TGTGCCAGCAGTCCCTTAGGAGGCACAGATACGCAGTATTTT.

The chain uses TRBV6-5 and TRBJ1-2; 9 bases fit TRBD1. The CDR3 totals 15 residues. With 8 bases clipped from V and 6 bases from J, the junction kept 13 bases outside the gene matches. Per germline, CDR1 MNHEY and CDR2 SVGAGI. In DNA form, the CDR3 reads TGTGCCAGCGGGACCCACAGGGGGCAAACTAATGGCTACACCTTC. Amino acids: CASGTHRGQTNGYTF.

The CDR3 region is CAISDQAYEQYF. The CDR3 DNA is TGTGCCATCAGTGACCAAGCCTACGAGCAGTACTTC. The rearrangement uses TRBV10-3 and TRBJ2-7; no reliable D call. Trimming removed 3 bases from V and 2 bases from J, with 5 bases in between. Germline CDR1 and CDR2: ENHRY and SYGVKD. The CDR3 covers 12 residues.

The rearrangement joins TRBV28 to TRBJ2-7; 9 bases are shared with TRBD2. The germline gives CDR1 MDHEN, CDR2 SYDVKM. CDR3 length: 17 amino acids. The junction had 14 bases not matched to a gene; V was cut back by 6 bases and J by 2 bases. Here the CDR3 DNA reads TGTGCCAGCAGGGGCGCGATGGCGGGAGGGATTACCTACGAGCAGTACTTC. Its translation: CASRGAMAGGITYEQYF.

This chain joins TRBV7-3 and TRBJ2-7; D gene ambiguous. This CDR3 is 16 amino acids long. In germline, CDR1 is SGHTA, CDR2 FQGTGA. V was clipped by 2 bases and J by 7 bases, with 21 bases between them. CDR3 nucleotide sequence: TGTGCCAGCAGCTTATTGGGAAGGGCTATGCCTACGGAGCAGTACTTC. Its protein product is CASSLLGRAMPTEQYF.

The chain has TRBV28 and TRBJ1-1; a possible D gene is TRBD1 (5 bases). The CDR3 spans 16 residues. Germline V gene sequence: CDR1 MDHEN, CDR2 SYDVKM. The V gene lost 8 bases and the J gene lost 0 bases, with 19 bases spanning the gap. The chain's CDR3 is CASAEARGNMNTEAFF. CDR3 nucleotides: TGTGCCAGCGCCGAAGCCCGGGGCAACATGAACACTGAAGCTTTCTTT.

Points on this clone: The sample holds other DNA sequences that translate to the same CDR3. This rearrangement joins TRBV19 to TRBJ1-1; weak D call: TRBD1 (6 bases). V was trimmed by 5 bases and J by 0 bases, leaving 10 bases between them. Germline lookup yields CDR1 LNHDA and CDR2 SQIVND (reference sequence). This CDR3 region has 14 residues. The CDR3 coding sequence is TGTGCCAGTAGTCGGGGGGCCGTGAACACTGAAGCTTTCTTT. Its protein product is CASSRGAVNTEAFF.

This chain joins TRBV7-9 and TRBJ2-7, with a weak D call TRBD2 (6 bases). The V gene's germline CDR1 is SEHNR and CDR2 FQNEAQ (reference sequence). V gave up 1 base and J gave up 0 bases, with 13 bases separating them. The CDR3 is made up of 16 amino acids. This chain's CDR3 is CASSLGSGRSSYEQYF. The CDR3 nucleotides are TGTGCCAGCAGCTTAGGTAGCGGCCGTAGCTCCTACGAGCAGTACTTC.

The rearrangement joins TRBV27 to TRBJ2-7; maybe TRBD1 (6 bases). The CDR3 runs to 15 residues. Germline V gene lookup returns CDR1 MNHEY and CDR2 SMNVEV (reference sequence). Trimming shortened V by 7 bases and J by 4 bases, and 20 bases separated the two germline ends. The CDR3 reads CASTPQGLNGYEQYF. The CDR3 DNA sequence: TGTGCCAGCACCCCACAGGGCCTAAATGGGTACGAGCAGTACTTC.

This chain connects TRBV27 to TRBJ2-2; TRBD2 aligns across 7 bases. This CDR3 comprises 15 residues. The ends lost 2 bases at V and 6 bases at J; junction bases unmatched: 6. Germline CDR1 MNHEY, CDR2 SMNVEV (reference sequence). The CDR3 region has the DNA TGTGCCAGCAGTTTACGACTAGCTCGGGCCGGGGAGCTGTTTTTT. Translation: CASSLRLARAGELFF.

CDR3 sequence: CAIGGSTDTQYF. CDR3 nucleotides: TGTGCCATAGGGGGGAGCACAGATACGCAGTATTTT. V gene TRBV10-3 combines with J gene TRBJ2-3; D could derive from TRBD1 or TRBD2 (6 bases each). CDR3 length equals 12 residues. V dropped 9 bases and J dropped 0 bases, with 7 bases sitting between them. Germline lookup yields CDR1 ENHRY and CDR2 SYGVKD.

This sequence joins TRBV28 and TRBJ2-7; TRBD1 matches at 7 bases. V shed 4 bases and J 4 bases; nucleotides not matched to a gene: 10. The CDR3 has 15 amino acids. CDR1 and CDR2 (germline): MDHEN, SYDVKM. In nucleotides, the CDR3 is TGTGCCAGCAGTTCCGCCGACAGGGCCCAATACGAGCAGTACTTC. This sequence encodes CASSSADRAQYEQYF. Drawing the rest from reference TRBV28 and TRBJ2-7, the complete variable domain is DVKVTQSSRYLVKRTGEKVFLECVQDMDHENMFWYRQDPGLGLRLIYFSYDVKMKEKGDIPEGYSVSREKKERFSLILESASTNQTSMYLCASSSADRAQYEQYFGPGTRLTVT.

Notes on this clone: Compared with germline, one end of the junction differs, possibly owing to a read error. J is TRBJ1-6 and V is TRBV5-6, with 8 positions matching TRBD1. The CDR3 length is 11 residues. Germline V CDR1 and CDR2: SGHDT, YYEEEE. The CDR3 DNA follows: TGTGCCAGCAGCGCGGGACAGGCCTGGGAGTTT. This codes for CASSAGQAWEF.

In DNA, the CDR3 is TGTGCCAGCAGGCCACAGGGGCGGAATTGGGAGCTGTTTTTT. Its translation: CASRPQGRNWELFF. This rearrangement joins TRBV6-5 to TRBJ2-2; 7 nucleotides align to TRBD1. Germline assignment: CDR1 MNHEY and CDR2 SVGAGI. V was clipped by 6 bases and J by 9 bases; unmatched bases: 10. CDR3 length equals 14 residues.

The chain links TRBV7-2 to TRBJ2-5; D is perhaps TRBD1 (6 bases). Germline V gives CDR1 SGHTA, CDR2 FQGNSA. Trimming took 3 bases from V and 4 from J, leaving 12 bases between them. The CDR3 sequence is 14 residues long. The CDR3 reads CASSFGSDRETQYF. DNA of the CDR3: TGTGCCAGCAGCTTTGGTTCGGACAGAGAGACCCAGTACTTC. The full variable domain, completed using reference TRBV7-2 and TRBJ2-5, is GAGVSQSPSNKVTEKGKDVELRCDPISGHTALYWYRQSLGQGLEFLIYFQGNSAPDKSGLPSDRFSAERTGGSVSTLTIQRTQQEDSAVYLCASSFGSDRETQYFGPGTRLLVL.

The chain carries TRBV9 and TRBJ2-1; possibly TRBD2 for D (5 bases). Germline-derived CDR1 and CDR2 are SGDLS and YYNGEE. Trimming cost V 0 bases and J 8 bases, with 15 bases left between them. The CDR3 extends over 15 amino acids. The DNA of the CDR3 is TGTGCCAGCAGCGTAGGTTGGACTCCCCCTGATGAGCAGTTCTTC. This gives the protein CASSVGWTPPDEQFF.

This clone showed up just a few times. The chain joins TRBV2 to TRBJ1-5; possible D gene TRBD1, 5 bases. Germline-derived CDR1 and CDR2 are SNHLY and FYNNEI. The CDR3 spans 13 residues. V was clipped by 6 bases and J by 11 bases, with 17 bases between them. The CDR3 DNA reads TGTGCCAGCAGGACGGACACCGTCGAGACCCAGCATTTT. Residues: CASRTDTVETQHF.

This sequence joins TRBV5-4 and TRBJ2-3; 7 bases agree with TRBD2. With V trimmed by 4 bases and J by 1 base, 6 bases remained unmatched. Per the germline V gene, CDR1 is SGHNT and CDR2 is YYREEE (reference sequence). The CDR3 spans 15 residues. CDR3 sequence (DNA): TGTGCCAGCAGCCCACGCGGGAGTGGCACAGATACGCAGTATTTT. This translates into CASSPRGSGTDTQYF.